Listed below are T cell receptor beta chains from one sample, sequenced in a study of blood T cell repertoires in COVID-19. The assay was immunoSEQ multiplex PCR, and TCRdb's table has in-frame clones only and misses some. The repertoire holds roughly 150,000 clones, 78% seen once, with approximately 6% in the top ten. Sequenced: PBMCs or T cells enriched from blood (not recorded which). The source is a woman between 50 and 59 years old who had recovered from COVID-19. The CDR3 runs from the conserved cysteine through the conserved F or W. D genes are given only for firm matches. Part of the rows lack a size; the others show once, few, many or a class for expanded clones.

clone_size d_call j_call v_call cdr3_nt cdr3_aa
. TRBD1 TRBJ1-1 TRBV20-1 TGCAGTGCTTCAGGGGGAACTGAAGCTTTCTTT CSASGGTEAFF
. . TRBJ1-5 TRBV30 TGTGCCTGGAGTGCGGGGACATTAGATCAGCCCCAGCATTTT CAWSAGTLDQPQHF
. . TRBJ2-1 TRBV10-3 TGTGCCATCAGTGAGTCAGCGGGTGACTACAATGAGCAGTTCTTC CAISESAGDYNEQFF
. . TRBJ1-1 TRBV3-1/TRBV3-2 TGTGCCAGCAGCCAACCCATGAACACTGAAGCTTTCTTT CASSQPMNTEAFF
. TRBD1 TRBJ2-3 TRBV24-1 TGTGCCACTAGGGGGACAGCCAACACAGATACGCAGTATTTT CATRGTANTDTQYF
few . TRBJ1-4 TRBV6-1 TGTGCCAGCAGTGAAGGGACAGACAATGAAAAACTGTTTTTT CASSEGTDNEKLFF
. . TRBJ2-3 TRBV27 TGTGCCAGCAGTTTAACGGTTGCTAGCACAGATACGCAGTATTTT CASSLTVASTDTQYF
few . TRBJ1-1 TRBV24-1 TGTGCCACCAGTAAGGGGGGGGTTAACACTGAAGCTTTCTTT CATSKGGVNTEAFF
. . TRBJ1-6 TRBV28 TGTGCCAGCAGCTCATATCCGGGGAATTCACCCCTCCACTTT CASSSYPGNSPLHF
. . TRBJ1-1 TRBV9 TGTGCCAGCAGCCCTATACGGACTGAAGCTTTCTTT CASSPIRTEAFF
. TRBD1 TRBJ1-5 TRBV30 TGTGCCTGGGGAGCCGGGACAGTAAATCAGCCCCAGCATTTT CAWGAGTVNQPQHF
. . TRBJ2-2 TRBV10-1 TGCGCCAGCAGCCCCAGGGGCACCGGGGAGCTGTTTTTT CASSPRGTGELFF